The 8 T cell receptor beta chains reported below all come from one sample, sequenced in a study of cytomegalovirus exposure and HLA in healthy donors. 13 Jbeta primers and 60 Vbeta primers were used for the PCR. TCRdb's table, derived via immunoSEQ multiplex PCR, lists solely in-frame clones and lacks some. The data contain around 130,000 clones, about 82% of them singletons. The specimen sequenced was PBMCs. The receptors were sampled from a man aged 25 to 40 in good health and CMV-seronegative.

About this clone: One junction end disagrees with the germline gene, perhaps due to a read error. The CDR3 sequence is CASSYLGLAVSNEQYF. The CDR3 DNA is TGTGCCAGCAGTTACTTGGGACTAGCGGTCTCCAACGAGCAGTACTTC. The chain couples TRBV6-5 to TRBJ2-7, with TRBD2 matching over 11 bases. The CDR3 has 16 residues. Germline V gene data show CDR1 as MNHEY and CDR2 as SVGAGI.

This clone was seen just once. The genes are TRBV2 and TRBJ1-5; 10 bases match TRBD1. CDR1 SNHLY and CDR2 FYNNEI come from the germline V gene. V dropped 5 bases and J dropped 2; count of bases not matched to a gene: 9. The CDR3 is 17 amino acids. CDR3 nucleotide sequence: TGTGCCAGCAGTAAGGACAGGGGGATAGTTGGCAATCAGCCCCAGCATTTT. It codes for CASSKDRGIVGNQPQHF.

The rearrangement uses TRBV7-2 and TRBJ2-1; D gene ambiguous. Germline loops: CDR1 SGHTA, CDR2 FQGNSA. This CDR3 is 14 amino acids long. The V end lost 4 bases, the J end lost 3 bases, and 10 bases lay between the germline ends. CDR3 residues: CASSSESGYNEQFF. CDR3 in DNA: TGTGCCAGCAGCTCAGAAAGTGGCTACAATGAGCAGTTCTTC.

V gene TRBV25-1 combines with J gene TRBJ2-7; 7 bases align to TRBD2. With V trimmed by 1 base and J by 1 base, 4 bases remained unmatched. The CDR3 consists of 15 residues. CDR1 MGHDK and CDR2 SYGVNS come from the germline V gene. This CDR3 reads CASSESSGISYEQYF. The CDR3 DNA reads TGTGCCAGCAGTGAATCCAGCGGGATTTCCTACGAGCAGTACTTC.

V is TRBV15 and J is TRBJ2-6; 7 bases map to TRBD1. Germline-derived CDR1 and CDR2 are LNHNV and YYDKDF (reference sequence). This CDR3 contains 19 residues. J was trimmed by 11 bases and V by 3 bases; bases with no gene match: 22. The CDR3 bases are TGTGCCACCAGCAGCGGCGCCCACCCGTTTACAGGGGTCGATCACGTCCTGACTTTC. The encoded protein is CATSSGAHPFTGVDHVLTF.

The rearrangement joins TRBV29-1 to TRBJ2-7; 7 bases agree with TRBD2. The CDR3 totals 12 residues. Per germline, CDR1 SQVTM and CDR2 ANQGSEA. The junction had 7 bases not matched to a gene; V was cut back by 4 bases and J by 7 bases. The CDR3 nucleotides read TGCAGCGTTGGATCATGGGGGGGGGAGCAGTACTTC. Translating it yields CSVGSWGGEQYF.

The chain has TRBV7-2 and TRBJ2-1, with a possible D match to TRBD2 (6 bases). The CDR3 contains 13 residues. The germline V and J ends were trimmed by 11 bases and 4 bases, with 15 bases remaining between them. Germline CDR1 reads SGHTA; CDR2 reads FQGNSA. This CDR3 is CAVAPAGYNEQFF. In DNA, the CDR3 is TGTGCCGTCGCGCCGGCGGGATACAATGAGCAGTTCTTC.

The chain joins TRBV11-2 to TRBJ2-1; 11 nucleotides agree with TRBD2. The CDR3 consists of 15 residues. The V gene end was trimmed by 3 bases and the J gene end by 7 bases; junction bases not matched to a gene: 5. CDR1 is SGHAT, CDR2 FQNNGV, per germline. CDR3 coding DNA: TGTGCCAGCAGCTTTAGCGGGAGGGCCTGGAATGAGCAGTTCTTC. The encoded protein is CASSFSGRAWNEQFF.